The rows below give T cell receptor beta chains drawn from one sample of a study of blood T cell repertoires in COVID-19. Data came from immunoSEQ multiplex PCR; TCRdb stores just in-frame clones and leaves some out. Of tens of thousands of clones listed, over 80% are singletons. Sequencing was done on a sample of peripheral blood. The source of these receptors is a woman between 50 and 59 years old with acute or convalescent COVID-19. CDR3s leave out the opening cysteine and the closing phenylalanine or tryptophan. Fields, in order: V gene, CDR3 protein.

>TRBV5-4
ASSLSRNTEAF
>TRBV3-1/TRBV3-2
ASRTTGTSGSYEQF
>TRBV28
ASSSFLAGFYEQY
>TRBV9
ASSVGWGGLTGELF
>TRBV6-5
ASSRPGQTSYEQY
>TRBV11-1
ASSLQVTNTEAF
>TRBV27
ASTVTSGSAEQF
>TRBV29-1
SVEINGQPQH
>TRBV7-9
ASSEGGSYNEQF
>TRBV29-1
SVEDRWTHGYT
>TRBV6-5
ASSSRTSGANIQY
>TRBV10-2
ASKGQERLNTEAF
>TRBV11-2
ASSPSGSGRNPYNEQF
>TRBV7-2
ASSLRGGSRNQPQH
>TRBV7-2
ASSPGQAYELF
>TRBV13
ASGRTGPNYGYT
>TRBV6-2/TRBV6-3
ASSYATSGSPRF
>TRBV7-3
ASSLGTGGGKTQY
>TRBV5-1
ASSSPGLGSLEQF
>TRBV19
ASRRGPYTYNEQF
>TRBV28
ASSLAALGTDTQY
>TRBV5-1
ASSLVVRRDRYSPLH
>TRBV4-1
ASSQMGEGTQY
>TRBV18
ASSPGQGSTGGGYT
>TRBV5-1
ASSHGTGSYEQY
>TRBV7-9
ASSLAPGLTYEQY
>TRBV18
ASSGTGGTEAF
>TRBV12-3/TRBV12-4
ASMWANTEAF
>TRBV7-2
ASSLTRTGMDYGYT
>TRBV5-8
ASSLEWLSSYNEQF